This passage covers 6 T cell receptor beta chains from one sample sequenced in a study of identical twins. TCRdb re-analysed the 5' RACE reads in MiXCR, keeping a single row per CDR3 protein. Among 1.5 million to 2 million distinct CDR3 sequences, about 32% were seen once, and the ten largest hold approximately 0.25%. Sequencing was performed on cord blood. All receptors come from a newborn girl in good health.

In DNA, the CDR3 is TGTGCCACCAGTGCCCTAAGGGTCAGCTCCTACAATGAGCAGTTCTTC. It is translated as CATSALRVSSYNEQFF. The rearrangement joins TRBV24-1 to TRBJ2-1, with D hard to call. Germline V gene sequence: CDR1 KGHDR, CDR2 SFDVKD. Trimming took 5 bases from V and 0 from J, leaving 13 bases between them. The CDR3 is 16 amino acids.

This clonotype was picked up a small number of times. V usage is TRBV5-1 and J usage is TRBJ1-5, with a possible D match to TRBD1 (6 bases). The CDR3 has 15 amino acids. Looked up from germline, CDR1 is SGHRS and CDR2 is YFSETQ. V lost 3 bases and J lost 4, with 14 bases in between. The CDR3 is CASSSGQTPNQPQHF. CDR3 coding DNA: TGCGCCAGCAGCTCAGGACAGACTCCGAATCAGCCCCAGCATTTT.

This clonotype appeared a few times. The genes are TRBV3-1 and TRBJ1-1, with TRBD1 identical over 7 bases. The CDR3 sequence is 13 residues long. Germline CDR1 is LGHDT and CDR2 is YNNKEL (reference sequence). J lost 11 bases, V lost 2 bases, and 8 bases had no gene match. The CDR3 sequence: CASSQTRQGRAFF. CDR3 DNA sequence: TGTGCCAGCAGCCAAACAAGACAGGGTAGGGCTTTCTTT.

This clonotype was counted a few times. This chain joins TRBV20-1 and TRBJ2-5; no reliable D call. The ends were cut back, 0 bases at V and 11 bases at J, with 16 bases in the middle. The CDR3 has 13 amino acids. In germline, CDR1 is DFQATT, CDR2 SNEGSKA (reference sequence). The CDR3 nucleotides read TGCAGTGCTAGAGATTCCCTATTGGATGAGCAGTACTTC. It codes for CSARDSLLDEQYF.

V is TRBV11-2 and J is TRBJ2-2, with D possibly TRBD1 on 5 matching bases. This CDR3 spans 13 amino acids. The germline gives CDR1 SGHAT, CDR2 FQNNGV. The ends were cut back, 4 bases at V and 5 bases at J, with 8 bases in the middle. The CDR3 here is CASSYRQTGELFF. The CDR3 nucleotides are TGTGCCAGCAGCTACCGACAGACCGGGGAGCTGTTTTTT.

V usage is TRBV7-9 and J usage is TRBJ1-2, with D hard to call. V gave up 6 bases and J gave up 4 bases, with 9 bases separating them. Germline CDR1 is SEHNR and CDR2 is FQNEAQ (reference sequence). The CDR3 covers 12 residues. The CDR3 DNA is TGTGCCAGCAGTACCCAGGCCTATGGCTACACCTTC. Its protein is CASSTQAYGYTF. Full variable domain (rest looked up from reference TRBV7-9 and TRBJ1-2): DTGVSQNPRHKITKRGQNVTFRCDPISEHNRLYWYRQTLGQGPEFLTYFQNEAQLEKSRLLSDRFSAERPKGSFSTLEIQRTEQGDSAMYLCASSTQAYGYTFGSGTRLTVV.